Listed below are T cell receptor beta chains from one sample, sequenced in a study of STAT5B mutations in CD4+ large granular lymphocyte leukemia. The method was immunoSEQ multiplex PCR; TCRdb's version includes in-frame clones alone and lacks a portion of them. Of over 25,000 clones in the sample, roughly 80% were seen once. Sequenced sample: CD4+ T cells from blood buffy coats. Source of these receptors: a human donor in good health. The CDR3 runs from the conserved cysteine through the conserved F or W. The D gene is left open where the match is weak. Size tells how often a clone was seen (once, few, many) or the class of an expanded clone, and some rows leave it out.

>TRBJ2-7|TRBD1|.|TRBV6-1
CASEIGTGTYEQYF
TGTGCCAGCGAAATTGGGACAGGGACCTACGAGCAGTACTTC
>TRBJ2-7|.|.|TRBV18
CASSPGRDNSYEQYF
TGTGCCAGCTCCCCCGGCCGGGACAACTCCTACGAGCAGTACTTC
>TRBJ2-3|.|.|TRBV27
CASSFSAGITDTQYF
TGTGCCAGCAGTTTTTCGGCAGGGATCACAGATACGCAGTATTTT
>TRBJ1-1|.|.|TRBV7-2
CASSSGGAVNTEAFF
TGTGCCAGCAGCTCAGGCGGGGCGGTGAACACTGAAGCTTTCTTT
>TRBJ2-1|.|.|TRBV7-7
CASSPSTGYNEQFF
TGTGCCAGCAGCCCCAGTACGGGTTACAATGAGCAGTTCTTC
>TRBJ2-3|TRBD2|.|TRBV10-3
CAISSSGIDTQYF
TGTGCCATCAGTTCCAGCGGGATAGATACGCAGTATTTT
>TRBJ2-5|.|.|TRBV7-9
CASSLSGSETQYF
TGTGCCAGCAGCTTATCAGGGTCGGAGACCCAGTACTTC
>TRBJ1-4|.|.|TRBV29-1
CSAGGTRGTNEKLFF
TGCAGCGCGGGGGGGACTCGGGGGACTAATGAAAAACTGTTTTTT
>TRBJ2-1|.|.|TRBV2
CASSEVRVYNEQFF
TGTGCCAGCAGTGAAGTCAGAGTTTACAATGAGCAGTTCTTC
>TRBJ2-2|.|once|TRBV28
CASSRGQRITGELFF
TGTGCCAGCTCCCGGGGGCAAAGGATCACCGGGGAGCTGTTTTTT
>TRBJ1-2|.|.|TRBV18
CASSPDEANYGYTF
TGTGCCAGCTCACCAGACGAAGCTAACTATGGCTACACCTTC
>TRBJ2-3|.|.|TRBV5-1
CASSLPGGPTDTQYF
TGCGCCAGCTCTCTCCCGGGGGGCCCCACAGATACGCAGTATTTT
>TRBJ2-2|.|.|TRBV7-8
CASRWTDANTGELFF
TGTGCCAGCCGATGGACAGACGCGAACACCGGGGAGCTGTTTTTT
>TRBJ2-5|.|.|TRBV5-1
CASSYGLTYQETQYF
TGCGCCAGCAGCTACGGACTTACCTACCAAGAGACCCAGTACTTC
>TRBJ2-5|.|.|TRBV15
CATSRDPGWETQYF
TGTGCCACCAGCAGAGATCCGGGCTGGGAGACCCAGTACTTC
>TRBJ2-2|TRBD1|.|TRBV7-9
CASSPGGNTGELFF
TGTGCCAGCAGCCCAGGGGGTAACACCGGGGAGCTGTTTTTT
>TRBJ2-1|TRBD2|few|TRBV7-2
CASSLSLAEYNEQFF
TGTGCCAGCAGCTTATCCCTAGCGGAATACAATGAGCAGTTCTTC
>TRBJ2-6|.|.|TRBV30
CAWSTSSGANVLTF
TGTGCCTGGAGTACCTCCTCTGGGGCCAACGTCCTGACTTTC
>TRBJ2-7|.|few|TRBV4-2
CASSQDRGRYYEQYF
TGTGCCAGCAGCCAAGATAGGGGACGATACTACGAGCAGTACTTC
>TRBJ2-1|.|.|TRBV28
CASSPRGSGYNEQFF
TGTGCCAGCAGTCCTAGGGGAAGCGGCTACAATGAGCAGTTCTTC
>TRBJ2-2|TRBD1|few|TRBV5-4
CASSFMDRGTGELFF
TGTGCCAGCAGCTTTATGGACAGGGGCACCGGGGAGCTGTTTTTT
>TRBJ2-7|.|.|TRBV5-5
CASSLETGLYEQYF
TGTGCCAGCAGCTTGGAGACAGGCCTCTACGAGCAGTACTTC
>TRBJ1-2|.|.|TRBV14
CASSLDRAQGYTF
TGTGCCAGCAGCTTAGACCGGGCTCAGGGCTACACCTTC
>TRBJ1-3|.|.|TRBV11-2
CASSPATGSGNTIYF
TGTGCCAGCAGCCCAGCCACAGGGTCTGGAAACACCATATATTTT
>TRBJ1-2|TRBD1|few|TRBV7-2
CASSLFGTGRDGYTF
TGTGCCAGCAGCTTATTTGGGACAGGGAGGGATGGCTACACCTTC
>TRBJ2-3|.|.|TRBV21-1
CASSKPTKASGGSADTQYF
TGTGCCAGCAGCAAACCCACCAAGGCTAGCGGAGGGAGTGCAGATACGCAGTATTTT
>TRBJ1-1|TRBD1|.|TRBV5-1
CASSGQGANTEAFF
TGCGCCAGCAGCGGTCAGGGGGCGAACACTGAAGCTTTCTTT
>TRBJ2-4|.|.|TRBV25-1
CASSEGPGGGLAKNIQYF
TGTGCCAGCAGTGAGGGCCCAGGGGGGGGTCTAGCCAAAAACATTCAGTACTTC
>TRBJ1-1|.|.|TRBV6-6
CASSYYRAWAFF
TGTGCCAGCAGTTACTACAGGGCGTGGGCTTTCTTT
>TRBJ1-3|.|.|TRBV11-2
CASSLAYRVSGNTIYF
TGTGCCAGCAGCTTAGCTTACAGGGTCTCTGGAAACACCATATATTTT
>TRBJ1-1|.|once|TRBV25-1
CASSESWVGYTEAFF
TGTGCCAGCAGTGAATCTTGGGTAGGGTATACTGAAGCTTTCTTT
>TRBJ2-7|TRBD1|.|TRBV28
CASSSRVRDRGPEQYF
TGTGCCAGCAGTAGCCGAGTCCGGGACAGGGGGCCCGAGCAGTACTTC
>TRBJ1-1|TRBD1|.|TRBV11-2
CASTRDRDTEAFF
TGTGCCAGCACCCGGGACAGGGACACTGAAGCTTTCTTT
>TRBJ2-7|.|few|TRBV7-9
CASSLAYTGRGEQYF
TGTGCCAGCAGCTTAGCTTATACGGGCCGAGGGGAGCAGTACTTC
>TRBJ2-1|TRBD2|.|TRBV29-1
CSVHTSGTYNEQFF
TGCAGCGTTCACACTAGCGGGACTTACAATGAGCAGTTCTTC
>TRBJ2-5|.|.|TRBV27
CASGPGGILGTQYF
TGTGCCAGCGGCCCTGGAGGTATCCTGGGTACCCAGTACTTC
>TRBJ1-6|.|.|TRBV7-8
CASSWRNSPLHF
TGTGCCAGCAGCTGGCGGAATTCACCCCTCCACTTT
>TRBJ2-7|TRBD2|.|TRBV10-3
CAISESPAGGYEQYF
TGTGCCATCAGCGAGTCCCCAGCGGGAGGCTACGAGCAGTACTTC
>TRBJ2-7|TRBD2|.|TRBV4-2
CASSQAPLDPLAASYEQYF
TGTGCCAGCAGCCAAGCCCCATTAGACCCACTAGCGGCCTCCTACGAGCAGTACTTC
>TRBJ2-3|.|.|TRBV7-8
CASSLGISTDTQYF
TGTGCCAGCAGCTTAGGTATAAGCACAGATACGCAGTATTTT
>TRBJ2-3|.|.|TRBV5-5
CASSFLGDTQYF
TGTGCCAGCAGCTTTTTGGGCGATACGCAGTATTTT
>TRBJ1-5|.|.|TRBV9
CASSPGGVNQPQHF
TGTGCCAGCTCTCCGGGGGGAGTTAATCAGCCCCAGCATTTT
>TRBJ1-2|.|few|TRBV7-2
CASSLDRIYGYTF
TGTGCCAGCAGCTTAGACAGGATTTATGGCTACACCTTC
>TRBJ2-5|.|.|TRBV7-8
CASSFSRLLQETQYF
TGTGCCAGCAGCTTTTCCAGGTTACTTCAAGAGACCCAGTACTTC
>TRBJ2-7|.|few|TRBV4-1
CASSHQVSTGVYYEQYF
TGCGCCAGCAGTCACCAAGTCTCGACGGGAGTTTACTACGAGCAGTACTTC
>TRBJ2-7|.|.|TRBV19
CASPRWDSYEQYF
TGTGCCAGCCCCAGGTGGGATTCCTACGAGCAGTACTTC
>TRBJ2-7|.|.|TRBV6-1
CASSAPSEQYF
TGTGCCAGCAGTGCCCCGAGCGAGCAGTACTTC
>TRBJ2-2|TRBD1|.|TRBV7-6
CASSLQQGAGGELFF
TGTGCCAGCAGCTTACAACAGGGGGCGGGCGGGGAGCTGTTTTTT
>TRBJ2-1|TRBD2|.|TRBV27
CASSPLWAGDRTEQFF
TGTGCCAGCAGCCCCTTATGGGCGGGAGATAGGACTGAGCAGTTCTTC
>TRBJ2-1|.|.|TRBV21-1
CASSGLGFIHEQFF
TGTGCCAGCAGCGGGCTCGGGTTTATCCATGAGCAGTTCTTC
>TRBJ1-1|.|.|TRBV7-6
CASSLVRGRGGLNTEAFF
TGTGCCAGCAGCTTAGTCCGGGGCAGAGGGGGATTAAACACTGAAGCTTTCTTT
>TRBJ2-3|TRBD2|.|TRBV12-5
CASGWTSGHITDTQYF
TGTGCTAGTGGATGGACTAGCGGACACATCACAGATACGCAGTATTTT
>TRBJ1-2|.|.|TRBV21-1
CASVRGFYGYTF
TGTGCCAGCGTTAGGGGGTTCTATGGCTACACCTTC
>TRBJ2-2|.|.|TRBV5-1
CASSLRSGSTGELFF
TGCGCCAGCAGCTTGAGGTCCGGATCCACCGGGGAGCTGTTTTTT
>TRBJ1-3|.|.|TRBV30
CAWGTGRSSGNTIYF
TGTGCCTGGGGGACGGGGAGATCATCTGGAAACACCATATATTTT
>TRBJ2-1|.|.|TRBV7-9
CASSLDGRSNNEQFF
TGTGCCAGCAGCTTAGACGGGAGAAGCAACAATGAGCAGTTCTTC
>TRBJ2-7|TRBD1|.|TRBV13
CASSHRGSTYEQYF
TGTGCCAGCAGCCACAGGGGCTCCACCTACGAGCAGTACTTC
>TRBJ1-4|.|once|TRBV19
CASKPRGRGLEGTNEKLFF
TGTGCCAGTAAGCCCCGGGGCAGAGGGCTTGAGGGAACTAATGAAAAACTGTTTTTT
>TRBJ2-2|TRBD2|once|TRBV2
CASRGTSGYTGELFF
TGTGCCAGCAGGGGGACTAGCGGTTACACCGGGGAGCTGTTTTTT